These 17 T cell receptor beta chains came from one sample sequenced in a study of graft-versus-host responses after intestinal transplantation. Some clones are missing from TCRdb's copy, which holds only in-frame ones; the method was immunoSEQ multiplex PCR. The sample carries more than 25,000 clones, over 90% recorded once. The sample consisted of PBMCs, taken 18 days after transplant. The receptors were gathered from a human patient who received an intestinal transplant, so some T cells may come from the graft donor.

The CDR3 is CASSIGSPLHF. CDR3 DNA: TGTGCCAGCAGTATAGGGTCACCCCTCCACTTT. The chain employs TRBV6-1 and TRBJ1-6; no clear D. V was shortened by 5 bases and J by 10 bases, with 6 bases between the two germline ends. CDR1 is MNHNS, CDR2 SASEGT, per germline. This CDR3 comprises 11 residues.

Only a few counts were recorded for this clone. This chain connects TRBV9 to TRBJ1-4; possibly TRBD1 for D (6 bases). Germline V gene data show CDR1 as SGDLS and CDR2 as YYNGEE. The CDR3 extends over 14 amino acids. Trimming took off 3 bases at V and 8 bases at J, with 14 bases between the two ends. The DNA of the CDR3 is TGTGCCAGCAGCGAATTCAGTGGGGGCGAAAAACTGTTTTTT. Translating it yields CASSEFSGGEKLFF.

This clone showed up just once. The rearrangement uses TRBV13 and TRBJ2-7; 10 bases match TRBD2. The CDR3 sequence is 14 residues long. V lost 1 base to trimming and J lost 6 bases; unmatched junction nucleotides: 3. Germline V gene lookup returns CDR1 PRHDT and CDR2 FYEKMQ (reference sequence). CDR3 protein: CASSLESGGVEQYF. CDR3 in DNA: TGTGCCAGCAGCTTAGAAAGCGGGGGGGTCGAGCAGTACTTC. The whole variable domain, remainder taken from reference TRBV13 and TRBJ2-7, is AAGVIQSPRHLIKEKRETATLKCYPIPRHDTVYWYQQGPGQDPQFLISFYEKMQSDKGSIPDRFSAQQFSDYHSELNMSSLELGDSALYFCASSLESGGVEQYFGPGTRLTVT.

This rearrangement joins TRBV7-9 to TRBJ2-1, with D unclear. The CDR3 loop spans 15 amino acids. The germline V and J ends were trimmed by 4 bases and 1 base, with 11 bases remaining between them. From germline, CDR1 is SEHNR and CDR2 FQNEAQ (reference sequence). The CDR3 nucleotides read TGTGCCAGCAGCTCTACCGGAGCTTCCTACAATGAGCAGTTCTTC. Residues: CASSSTGASYNEQFF.

J is TRBJ2-7 and V is TRBV27; a possible D gene is TRBD2 (7 bases). Trimming took 2 bases from V and 2 from J, leaving 10 bases between them. The CDR3 is made up of 14 amino acids. Germline V gene lookup returns CDR1 MNHEY and CDR2 SMNVEV (reference sequence). The CDR3 DNA reads TGTGCCAGCAGTTTAGGAGGGGGGGCCTACGAGCAGTACTTC. Translation: CASSLGGGAYEQYF.

The chain links TRBV6-5 to TRBJ2-2; D is uncertain. The ends were cut back, 2 bases at V and 3 bases at J, with 4 bases in the middle. The V gene's germline CDR1 is MNHEY and CDR2 SVGAGI. The CDR3 length is 13 residues. This CDR3 reads CASSYGDTGELFF. In DNA, the CDR3 is TGTGCCAGCAGTTACGGTGACACCGGGGAGCTGTTTTTT.

The rearrangement links TRBV29-1 to TRBJ1-2; D is unclear. The CDR3 is made up of 11 amino acids. Trimming removed 7 bases from V and 2 bases from J, with 8 bases in between. Per germline, CDR1 SQVTM and CDR2 ANQGSEA. As DNA, the CDR3 is TGCAGCGATTCACAGAACTATGGCTACACCTTC. Translation: CSDSQNYGYTF.

For this clone: Germline and junction disagree at one end, which may indicate a read error. The chain is built from TRBV9 and TRBJ2-1; 7 bases fit TRBD1. The CDR3 runs 14 residues. Germline V gene lookup returns CDR1 SGDLS and CDR2 YYNGEE. CDR3 DNA: TGTGCCAGCAGCCCTCGACAGGGATACATTGAGCAGTTCTTC. Translation gives CASSPRQGYIEQFF. Full variable domain (remainder filled in from reference TRBV9 and TRBJ2-1): DSGVTQTPKHLITATGQRVTLRCSPRSGDLSVYWYQQSLDQGLQFLIQYYNGEERAKGNILERFSAQQFPDLHSELNLSSLELGDSALYFCASSPRQGYIEQFFGPGTRLTVL.

This chain links TRBV7-9 with TRBJ2-3; D is possibly TRBD1 or TRBD2 (6 bases each). V was trimmed by 10 bases and J by 4 bases, leaving 18 bases between them. The CDR3 has 14 amino acids. CDR1 SEHNR and CDR2 FQNEAQ come from the germline V gene (reference sequence). The CDR3: CAIRATRGADTQYF. CDR3 bases: TGTGCCATTAGGGCGACTAGGGGGGCAGATACGCAGTATTTT.

The chain recombines TRBV28 with TRBJ2-1; 8 positions agree with TRBD2. Germline V CDR1 and CDR2: MDHEN, SYDVKM. The trim removed 1 base at V and 6 bases at J, leaving 8 bases unmatched. The CDR3 loop spans 16 amino acids. The CDR3 spells CASSLFTSGGLNEQFF. As DNA, the CDR3 is TGTGCCAGCAGTTTATTTACGAGCGGGGGCCTCAATGAGCAGTTCTTC.

V is TRBV11-2 and J is TRBJ2-4; 12 nucleotides align to TRBD2. The length of the CDR3 is 15 residues. Trimming removed 6 bases from V and 7 bases from J; junction bases left unmatched: 7. The V gene's germline CDR1 is SGHAT and CDR2 FQNNGV. Here the CDR3 reads CASRSLAGGRNIQYF. Written as DNA, the CDR3 is TGTGCCAGCAGATCACTAGCGGGGGGTCGGAACATTCAGTACTTC.

The chain recombines TRBV19 with TRBJ1-2; D is unclear. The length of the CDR3 is 11 residues. V dropped 6 bases and J dropped 7 bases, with 9 bases sitting between them. The V gene's germline CDR1 is LNHDA and CDR2 SQIVND (reference sequence). CDR3: CASRSGFGYTF. The CDR3 DNA follows: TGTGCCAGTAGATCCGGGTTTGGCTACACCTTC.

The V and J genes are TRBV7-2 and TRBJ2-1; 12 nucleotides match TRBD2. This CDR3 has 16 residues. V lost 4 bases, J lost 8 bases, and 9 bases stayed unmatched. Per the germline V gene, CDR1 is SGHTA and CDR2 is FQGNSA. The CDR3 is CASSSPPASGGDEQFF. CDR3 DNA sequence: TGTGCCAGCAGCTCACCCCCCGCTAGCGGGGGGGATGAGCAGTTCTTC.

The V gene is TRBV12-1, the J gene TRBJ1-1. TRBV12-1 is marked as a pseudogene. The length of the CDR3 is 17 residues. The CDR3 DNA is TGTGCCAGCAGCTCCATCCTTGCTCGGAGTGCAGTGACTGAAGCTTTCTTT. As protein: CASSSILARSAVTEAFF.

This chain links TRBV7-2 with TRBJ2-2; D could derive from TRBD1 or TRBD2 (6 bases each). Germline CDR1 reads SGHTA; CDR2 reads FQGNSA. Trimming stripped 2 bases from V and 4 bases from J, with 11 bases between. The CDR3 is 15 amino acids. CDR3: CASSLYRGATGELFF. CDR3 sequence (DNA): TGTGCCAGCAGCTTATATAGGGGGGCCACCGGGGAGCTGTTTTTT.

V is TRBV9 and J is TRBJ1-3; D is possibly TRBD1 (6 bases). Germline V CDR1 and CDR2: SGDLS, YYNGEE. The CDR3 contains 13 residues. Trimming took 10 bases from V and 0 from J, leaving 11 bases between them. This CDR3 is CASSGASGNTIYF. DNA for the CDR3: TGTGCCTCATCAGGGGCCTCTGGAAACACCATATATTTT.

This clone was counted between two and nine times. The V call is TRBV15, the J call TRBJ2-2; TRBD1 or TRBD2 may be the D gene (5 bases each). Germline V lookup: CDR1 LNHNV, CDR2 YYDKDF (reference sequence). The CDR3 loop spans 15 amino acids. V dropped 3 bases and J dropped 3 bases, with 11 bases sitting between them. In DNA form, the CDR3 reads TGTGCCACCAGCAGGTCAAGGGGAGACACCGGGGAGCTGTTTTTT. Amino acids: CATSRSRGDTGELFF.